Sequencing of this T cell receptor beta chain was carried out in a study of post-analysis software for immune sequencing data. Built from TCR beta cDNA, the libraries had unique molecular identifiers in them. TCRdb re-analysed the PCR reads in MiXCR, keeping a single row per CDR3 protein. The table lists fewer than 700,000 distinct CDR3 sequences, 44% of them singletons. This clonotype has only one observation. The sample comprised blood. The TCR originated in a girl aged 5-17 years with multiple sclerosis.

The CDR3 reads CASRLPGGGEQFF. For the CDR3, the DNA is TGTGCCAGCAGATTGCCGGGGGGAGGAGAGCAGTTCTTC. The chain recombines TRBV7-2 with TRBJ2-1; 7 bases are shared with TRBD2. Germline V gives CDR1 SGHTA, CDR2 FQGNSA. Germline trimming cut 6 bases from V and 10 bases from J; bases unmatched to any gene: 9. This CDR3 region has 13 residues.